The 27 T cell receptor beta chains reported below all come from one sample, sequenced in a study of cytomegalovirus exposure and HLA in healthy donors. Clones were read by immunoSEQ multiplex PCR, and TCRdb kept only the in-frame ones, dropping some. The repertoire holds some 290,000 clones, roughly 88% seen once, with approximately 0.96% in the top ten. Sequencing was done on a sample of PBMCs. All receptors come from a man aged 25 to 40 in good health and CMV-seronegative.

The rearrangement joins TRBV6-4 to TRBJ2-2; 7 nucleotides align to TRBD1. The CDR3 runs 15 residues. CDR1 MRHNA and CDR2 SNTAGT come from the germline V gene. J gave up 6 bases and V 2 bases, and 6 bases lay outside the gene matches. The CDR3: CASSDPATGSGELFF. In DNA, the CDR3 is TGTGCCAGCAGTGACCCCGCGACAGGGTCCGGGGAGCTGTTTTTT.

The rearrangement joins TRBV18 to TRBJ1-2; TRBD1 matches 8 bases. Germline V gives CDR1 KGHSH, CDR2 LQKENI. V shed 3 bases, J shed 6 bases, and the junction held 6 bases outside the gene matches. The CDR3 runs 14 residues. The CDR3 region is CASSPLGQGHGYTF. The CDR3 nucleotides are TGTGCCAGCTCACCTCTTGGACAGGGCCATGGCTACACCTTC.

The table lists this clone with a few counts. The gene calls are TRBV25-1 and TRBJ1-2, with 9 bases lining up with TRBD1. V lost 7 bases, J lost 6 bases, and 6 bases stayed unmatched. There are 13 residues in the CDR3. CDR1 is MGHDK, CDR2 SYGVNS, per germline. Written as DNA, the CDR3 is TGTGCCAGCACCGGACAGGGGAGCGATGGCTACACCTTC. Amino acids: CASTGQGSDGYTF.

V is TRBV27 and J is TRBJ2-7; TRBD1 might be the D (6 bases). Trimming took 2 bases from V and 3 from J, leaving 11 bases between them. The CDR3 spans 14 residues. Germline CDR1 is MNHEY and CDR2 is SMNVEV (reference sequence). CDR3 in DNA: TGTGCCAGCAGTTTAATTGGACAGAGCTACGAGCAGTACTTC. Its translation: CASSLIGQSYEQYF.

This clone occurred a few times. The chain couples TRBV29-1 to TRBJ2-7, with D perhaps TRBD1 (5 bases). V dropped 7 bases and J dropped 0 bases, with 10 bases sitting between them. Germline CDR1 reads SQVTM; CDR2 reads ANQGSEA. The CDR3 consists of 12 residues. For the CDR3, the DNA is TGCAGCGCCGCCAGGGCCTCCTACGAGCAGTACTTC. Translating gives CSAARASYEQYF.

The chain joins TRBV19 to TRBJ1-2; 8 nucleotides agree with TRBD1. This CDR3 comprises 16 residues. Trimming removed 10 bases from V and 0 bases from J; junction bases left unmatched: 13. The germline V gene has CDR1 LNHDA and CDR2 SQIVND (reference sequence). CDR3 loop: CANPRTGQIANYGYTF. The CDR3 coding sequence is TGTGCCAACCCGAGGACAGGGCAGATCGCTAACTATGGCTACACCTTC.

The chain has TRBV6-1 and TRBJ1-1; 8 bases match TRBD1. Trimming cost V 3 bases and J 12 bases; bases outside gene matches: 9. From germline, CDR1 is MNHNS and CDR2 SASEGT. This CDR3 comprises 13 residues. CDR3 amino acids: CASSDSAGGGTFF. In nucleotides, the CDR3 is TGTGCCAGCAGTGACTCGGCAGGGGGCGGAACTTTCTTT.

The gene calls are TRBV6-6 and TRBJ2-7; 9 bases are shared with TRBD2. Per the germline V gene, CDR1 is MNHNY and CDR2 is SVGAGI (reference sequence). The CDR3 is 16 residues long. The V segment lost 0 bases and the J segment 2 bases; nucleotides outside the gene matches: 5. The CDR3 protein is CASSYSGRGGAYEQYF. In nucleotides, the CDR3 is TGTGCCAGCAGTTACTCGGGGCGGGGGGGCGCCTACGAGCAGTACTTC.

The gene calls are TRBV6-1 and TRBJ1-5; D is unclear. The CDR3 is 12 residues long. The ends were cut back, 1 base at V and 9 bases at J, with 7 bases in the middle. Germline V gene data show CDR1 as MNHNS and CDR2 as SASEGT. Here the CDR3 reads CASSEVGGPQHF. In DNA form, the CDR3 reads TGTGCCAGCAGTGAAGTGGGAGGGCCCCAGCATTTT.

This chain uses TRBV7-8 with TRBJ1-1, with D unresolved. CDR1 and CDR2 (germline): SGHVS, FQNEAQ. This CDR3 comprises 14 residues. Trimming removed 4 bases at V and 4 bases at J, with 13 bases between. The CDR3 region has the DNA TGTGCCAGCAGCTCCAGAATGGGAGGCACTGAAGCTTTCTTT. Protein sequence: CASSSRMGGTEAFF.

This sequence joins TRBV5-1 and TRBJ2-7, with 7 bases fitting TRBD2. Germline loops: CDR1 SGHRS, CDR2 YFSETQ. Losses at the gene ends were 7 bases for V and 0 bases for J; bases not matched to a gene: 10. The CDR3 is 15 residues long. DNA of the CDR3: TGCGCCAGCGGACCTTTGGGGGGGAGCTCCTACGAGCAGTACTTC. Protein sequence: CASGPLGGSSYEQYF.

This chain joins TRBV29-1 and TRBJ2-1; 8 nucleotides agree with TRBD2. V lost 3 bases and J lost 9; bases outside the gene matches: 13. The CDR3 covers 15 residues. CDR1 SQVTM and CDR2 ANQGSEA come from the germline V gene. The CDR3 region is CSVDPRTSFTGEQFF. In DNA form, the CDR3 reads TGCAGCGTTGACCCCAGGACTAGCTTTACGGGTGAGCAGTTCTTC.

The chain joins TRBV15 to TRBJ2-4, with TRBD1 identical over 8 bases. Germline CDR1 is LNHNV and CDR2 is YYDKDF (reference sequence). The junction had 7 bases not matched to a gene; V was cut back by 3 bases and J by 12 bases. The CDR3 consists of 13 residues. In DNA, the CDR3 is TGTGCCACCAGCAGGGACAGGGTGATAAATCAGTACTTC. It specifies CATSRDRVINQYF.

The V call is TRBV6-5, the J call TRBJ1-1, with TRBD1 matching over 8 bases. CDR1 and CDR2 from the germline V gene are MNHEY and SVGAGI. V lost 5 bases, J lost 6 bases, and 5 bases stayed unmatched. The CDR3 extends over 13 amino acids. The DNA for the CDR3 is TGTGCCAGCAGTGAACAGGGGGGCGCTGAAGCTTTCTTT. Amino acid sequence: CASSEQGGAEAFF.

The chain combines TRBV6-5 with TRBJ1-1, with D maybe TRBD1 (5 bases). This CDR3 has 14 residues. Deletions cut 5 bases from V and 7 bases from J, with 17 bases between. The germline gives CDR1 MNHEY, CDR2 SVGAGI. CDR3 loop: CASSPDGGIVEAFF. CDR3 bases: TGTGCCAGCAGTCCCGACGGGGGGATAGTTGAAGCTTTCTTT.

The chain is built from TRBV19 and TRBJ2-2; D is undetermined. V was clipped by 2 bases and J by 2 bases, with 9 bases between them. Germline V gene lookup returns CDR1 LNHDA and CDR2 SQIVND (reference sequence). The CDR3 sequence is 15 residues long. The CDR3 protein is CASSITPVNTGELFF. CDR3 coding DNA: TGTGCCAGTAGTATAACGCCAGTCAACACCGGGGAGCTGTTTTTT.

The CDR3 DNA is TGCGCCAGCAGCCAAGGACTAGCCCCCAATGAGCAGTTCTTC. Its translation: CASSQGLAPNEQFF. The V and J genes are TRBV5-1 and TRBJ2-1; 8 bases map to TRBD2. CDR3 length: 14 residues. V shed 4 bases and J 6 bases; nucleotides not matched to a gene: 6. CDR1 SGHRS and CDR2 YFSETQ come from the germline V gene.

The chain carries TRBV6-5 and TRBJ1-2; 7 nucleotides align to TRBD1. CDR1 is MNHEY and CDR2 is SVGAGI in the germline V gene. With V trimmed by 3 bases and J by 4 bases, 8 bases remained unmatched. This CDR3 has 15 residues. In nucleotides, the CDR3 is TGTGCCAGCAGTTATTCCGGGACAGTACCCTATGGCTACACCTTC. Protein sequence: CASSYSGTVPYGYTF.

V gene TRBV9 combines with J gene TRBJ2-7, with D possibly being TRBD2 (6 bases). CDR1 and CDR2 from the germline V gene are SGDLS and YYNGEE. This CDR3 comprises 15 residues. V was clipped by 0 bases and J by 0 bases, with 10 bases between them. CDR3 nucleotides: TGTGCCAGCAGCGTAGCTACGGGAGCCTCCTACGAGCAGTACTTC. Amino acids: CASSVATGASYEQYF.

This chain links TRBV18 with TRBJ1-2; no clear D. With 0 bases removed from V and 4 bases from J, the gap between germline ends came to 12 bases. Germline CDR1 KGHSH, CDR2 LQKENI. The length of the CDR3 is 15 residues. The CDR3 DNA follows: TGTGCCAGCTCACCACCGGAGGGCTCGAGCTATGGCTACACCTTC. It is translated as CASSPPEGSSYGYTF.

This clone was detected once. CDR3 sequence (DNA): TGTGCCAGCAGTGGACGACAGGGAACTAGCACAGATACGCAGTATTTT. Protein product: CASSGRQGTSTDTQYF. V usage is TRBV25-1 and J usage is TRBJ2-3; 7 nucleotides match TRBD1. The CDR3 runs 16 residues. Germline CDR1 MGHDK, CDR2 SYGVNS. V trimming: 4 bases; J trimming: 0 bases; junction bases outside the gene matches: 7.

The chain carries TRBV5-1 and TRBJ2-1; D is possibly TRBD1 (6 bases). The CDR3 runs to 15 residues. V was shortened by 1 base and J by 2 bases, with 10 bases between the two germline ends. CDR1 and CDR2 from the germline V gene are SGHRS and YFSETQ. The CDR3 region is CASSLPRDTYNEQFF. CDR3 sequence (DNA): TGCGCCAGCAGCTTGCCCCGGGACACCTACAATGAGCAGTTCTTC.

V is TRBV18 and J is TRBJ1-1, with D uncertain. Trimming shortened V by 2 bases and J by 6 bases, and 10 bases separated the two germline ends. The germline V gene encodes CDR1 KGHSH and CDR2 LQKENI. CDR3 length: 13 amino acids. DNA of the CDR3: TGTGCCAGCTCACCAACCTCAGATTCTGAAGCTTTCTTT. It translates to CASSPTSDSEAFF.

Only one count was recorded for this clone. The chain joins TRBV5-1 to TRBJ1-1; D unclear. Per the germline V gene, CDR1 is SGHRS and CDR2 is YFSETQ. The CDR3 covers 12 residues. V lost 2 bases and J lost 6, with 8 bases in between. The CDR3 nucleotides read TGCGCCAGCAGCTTCAGTGGCCCTGAAGCTTTCTTT. Translation: CASSFSGPEAFF.

This clone turned up a few times. The chain employs TRBV19 and TRBJ2-6; 7 positions match TRBD2. Germline V CDR1 and CDR2: LNHDA, SQIVND (reference sequence). V shed 3 bases and J 0 bases; nucleotides not matched to a gene: 5. The length of the CDR3 is 17 residues. The CDR3 coding sequence is TGTGCCAGTAGTATGCGCGGGGGTTTCTCTGGGGCCAACGTCCTGACTTTC. Encoded protein: CASSMRGGFSGANVLTF.

This chain connects TRBV5-1 to TRBJ1-1; 11 bases fit TRBD1. The germline V gene encodes CDR1 SGHRS and CDR2 YFSETQ. V was pared by 4 bases and J by 3 bases, with 5 bases of the junction left unmatched. CDR3 size: 15 residues. The CDR3 loop is CASSTRTGGDTEAFF. The CDR3, as DNA: TGCGCCAGCAGCACACGGACAGGGGGCGACACTGAAGCTTTCTTT.

This sequence joins TRBV9 and TRBJ2-5; perhaps TRBD1 as D (5 bases). Trimming stripped 1 base from V and 6 bases from J, with 13 bases between. From germline, CDR1 is SGDLS and CDR2 YYNGEE. The CDR3 spans 14 residues. The CDR3 is CASSVPRARKTQYF. CDR3 DNA: TGTGCCAGCAGCGTACCCAGGGCCCGAAAGACCCAGTACTTC.